Each of the 14 T cell receptor beta chains below was sequenced from the same sample in a study of early T cells in non-severe SARS-CoV-2 infection. Each CDR3 protein gets one entry after TCRdb re-called the 5' RACE reads with MiXCR. The sample includes approximately 90,000 distinct CDR3 sequences, roughly 11% of them seen just once. Source: whole blood, taken at baseline. These receptors originate from an adult who was a healthcare worker with PCR-confirmed SARS-CoV-2 infection or an uninfected control (not recorded which).

The chain joins TRBV18 to TRBJ2-2; 7 bases line up with TRBD1. From germline, CDR1 is KGHSH and CDR2 LQKENI. The CDR3 has 16 residues. Trimming removed 3 bases from V and 0 bases from J; junction bases left unmatched: 4. The CDR3 region is CASSPGQDANTGELFF. In DNA form, the CDR3 reads TGTGCCAGCTCACCCGGACAGGACGCGAACACCGGGGAGCTGTTTTTT.

CDR3 in DNA: TGTGCCAGCAGCTTATTTCCTCGGAGTCCTAATGAAAAACTGTTTTTT. Its translation: CASSLFPRSPNEKLFF. V and J are TRBV7-9 and TRBJ1-4; D remains unclear. V was shortened by 2 bases and J by 3 bases, with 13 bases between the two germline ends. The CDR3 is 16 amino acids. Germline values: CDR1 SEHNR, CDR2 FQNEAQ (reference sequence). Filled out from reference TRBV7-9 and TRBJ1-4, the complete variable domain reads DTGVSQNPRHKITKRGQNVTFRCDPISEHNRLYWYRQTLGQGPEFLTYFQNEAQLEKSRLLSDRFSAERPKGSFSTLEIQRTEQGDSAMYLCASSLFPRSPNEKLFFGSGTQLSVL.

This clonotype was seen ten or more times. This rearrangement joins TRBV19 to TRBJ2-1; 12 positions match TRBD2. This CDR3 has 15 amino acids. Looked up from germline, CDR1 is LNHDA and CDR2 is SQIVND (reference sequence). V lost 3 bases to trimming and J lost 10 bases; unmatched junction nucleotides: 7. The CDR3 DNA sequence: TGTGCCAGTAGTATGACTAGCGGGAGAACCCGCGAGCAGTTCTTC. It is translated as CASSMTSGRTREQFF.

This clonotype was seen a handful of times. The chain links TRBV10-3 to TRBJ2-1, with D possibly TRBD2 on 6 matching bases. This CDR3 has 12 residues. Germline CDR1 ENHRY, CDR2 SYGVKD. Trimming took 10 bases from V and 2 from J, leaving 9 bases between them. The CDR3: CATGTAYNEQFF. As DNA, the CDR3 is TGTGCCACCGGGACTGCCTACAATGAGCAGTTCTTC.

The chain employs TRBV7-2 and TRBJ2-5; a weak D match, TRBD2 (5 bases). Looked up from germline, CDR1 is SGHTA and CDR2 is FQGNSA. The V gene lost 1 base and the J gene lost 2 bases, with 11 bases spanning the gap. The CDR3 sequence is 15 residues long. CDR3 residues: CASSLGGIGQETQYF. The CDR3 DNA reads as TGTGCCAGCAGCTTAGGAGGGATTGGTCAAGAGACCCAGTACTTC. Variable domain in full (rest from reference TRBV7-2 and TRBJ2-5): GAGVSQSPSNKVTEKGKDVELRCDPISGHTALYWYRQSLGQGLEFLIYFQGNSAPDKSGLPSDRFSAERTGGSVSTLTIQRTQQEDSAVYLCASSLGGIGQETQYFGPGTRLLVL.

The V and J genes are TRBV7-2 and TRBJ1-1, with no clear D. This CDR3 contains 11 residues. Germline V gene sequence: CDR1 SGHTA, CDR2 FQGNSA. Trimming stripped 2 bases from V and 10 bases from J, with 8 bases between. The CDR3 is CASSLSLGAFF. CDR3 bases: TGTGCCAGCAGCTTATCCCTTGGAGCTTTCTTT. The full variable domain, in which reference TRBV7-2 and TRBJ1-1 provide the parts outside the CDR3, is GAGVSQSPSNKVTEKGKDVELRCDPISGHTALYWYRQSLGQGLEFLIYFQGNSAPDKSGLPSDRFSAERTGGSVSTLTIQRTQQEDSAVYLCASSLSLGAFFGQGTRLTVV.

The rearrangement joins TRBV5-1 to TRBJ2-2, with no clear D. Germline V CDR1 and CDR2: SGHRS, YFSETQ. This CDR3 comprises 15 residues. Trimming left V 4 bases short and J 6 bases short, with 16 bases between. The CDR3: CASSVLQSGPGELFF. The CDR3 DNA is TGCGCCAGCAGCGTGCTTCAGTCTGGGCCCGGGGAGCTGTTTTTT. The entire variable domain, with the rest obtained from reference TRBV5-1 and TRBJ2-2, is as follows: KAGVTQTPRYLIKTRGQQVTLSCSPISGHRSVSWYQQTPGQGLQFLFEYFSETQRNKGNFPGRFSGRQFSNSRSEMNVSTLELGDSALYLCASSVLQSGPGELFFGEGSRLTVL.

The rearrangement joins TRBV29-1 to TRBJ1-3; D gene uncertain. Trimming took 4 bases from V and 0 from J, leaving 16 bases between them. Germline V gene sequence: CDR1 SQVTM, CDR2 ANQGSEA. The CDR3 covers 16 residues. The CDR3 sequence: CSVVLAGSLSGNTIYF. The CDR3 DNA is TGCAGCGTTGTACTGGCTGGCAGCCTCTCTGGAAACACCATATATTTT.

This clonotype was seen repeatedly, ten times or more. This sequence joins TRBV3-1 and TRBJ1-3, with D perhaps TRBD1 (5 bases). V was trimmed by 4 bases and J by 7 bases, leaving 11 bases between them. Germline assignment: CDR1 LGHDT and CDR2 YNNKEL (reference sequence). The CDR3 length is 13 residues. This CDR3 is CASSPSGANTIYF. CDR3 bases: TGTGCCAGCAGCCCCTCCGGGGCGAACACCATATATTTT.

This clonotype was found a few times. The V call is TRBV30, the J call TRBJ2-7; D is ambiguous. The CDR3 contains 12 residues. Germline-derived CDR1 and CDR2 are GTSNPN and SVGIG (reference sequence). Between the trimmed V and J ends, which lost 2 bases and 10 bases, there was a span of 15 bases. The CDR3 protein is CAWSRTGLDQYF. The CDR3 DNA reads as TGTGCCTGGAGTCGCACGGGTCTTGACCAGTACTTC.

This clonotype was counted between two and nine times. The DNA for the CDR3 is TGTGCCAGCAGTGAACAGTCAACCTACGAGCAGTACTTC. It is translated as CASSEQSTYEQYF. V gene TRBV6-1 combines with J gene TRBJ2-7, with D unclear. The V gene's germline CDR1 is MNHNS and CDR2 SASEGT. This CDR3 comprises 13 residues. The ends were cut back, 2 bases at V and 2 bases at J, with 7 bases in the middle.

The rearrangement links TRBV11-2 to TRBJ2-3; 7 bases map to TRBD2. With 3 bases clipped from V and 2 bases from J, the junction kept 8 bases outside the gene matches. Germline CDR1 SGHAT, CDR2 FQNNGV. This CDR3 comprises 16 residues. The CDR3 loop is CASSFGLVPYTDTQYF. The DNA of the CDR3 is TGTGCCAGCAGCTTCGGACTAGTCCCTTACACAGATACGCAGTATTTT.

This clonotype was detected a few times. The rearrangement uses TRBV9 and TRBJ2-2, with no clear D. This CDR3 is built from 14 residues. CDR1 is SGDLS and CDR2 is YYNGEE in the germline V gene. Trimming removed 0 bases at V and 5 bases at J, with 8 bases between. The CDR3 sequence is CASSVDPSTGELFF. The CDR3 DNA follows: TGTGCCAGCAGCGTAGATCCTAGTACCGGGGAGCTGTTTTTT.

This clonotype occurred many times. The chain joins TRBV28 to TRBJ2-3; tentative D call: TRBD1 (6 bases). CDR1 is MDHEN, CDR2 SYDVKM, per germline. This CDR3 spans 13 amino acids. V lost 6 bases and J 6 bases, leaving 13 bases between the germline ends. This chain's CDR3 is CASSNPQGDTQYF. DNA of the CDR3: TGTGCCAGCAGCAATCCTCAGGGGGATACGCAGTATTTT.